This T cell receptor beta chain was observed in a study of T cells in Graves' hyperthyroidism and ophthalmopathy. Overall study results and limits: Ophthalmopathy was predicted by the model a median of approximately 6 months ahead of onset. Most thyroid clonotypes that were expanded above 0.001 also turned up in blood.

Over 18 months, lack of ophthalmopathy progression marked Graves' hyperthyroidism as stable. Disease duration under 2 months; hyperthyroidism patients were aged 18 to 65. As to this clonotype: Its antigen is unidentified.

RNA transcripts gave rise to amplified TCR beta CDR3 regions. Researchers ran a first-round RT-PCR on the TCR CDR3 using the HTBI primer set. From the multiplex PCR reads, TCRdb called clonotypes with MiXCR, one entry per CDR3 protein. The sample consists of 250,000 to 350,000 distinct CDR3 sequences, approximately 15% of them appearing once. Sequencing used blood. This TCR came from a young man with Graves' hyperthyroidism.

The CDR3 nucleotides are TGCAGCGTCGAGGGAGGTCCCCCTTCCTACGAGCAGTTCTTC. It yields the protein CSVEGGPPSYEQFF. V gene TRBV29-1 combines with J gene TRBJ2-7; tentatively, D is TRBD2 (6 bases). Judging by the DNA end, TRBJ2-1 fits better; the J call may be wrong. Germline V gene sequence: CDR1 SQVTM, CDR2 ANQGSEA. This CDR3 has 14 residues.